This T cell receptor beta chain was identified in a study of read filtering for tumor transcriptome and immune sequencing (dated by TCRdb to the early 2020s). Regarding the study in general: The cohort had fewer than 20 male and over 12 female patients with a mean age of roughly 62 years, ranging from about 45 to 85. By revised international staging, roughly 8 patients were R-ISS I, some 17 were R-ISS II and over five were R-ISS III. Whole-transcriptome libraries were prepared with the TruSeq RNA Access Library Prep Kit after DNase treatment. Per sample, about 4 to 11 million TCR-region mapped reads were obtained with IR-seq, compared with only about 80 to 1,300 with RNA-seq. The study compared TCR repertoires from targeted immune repertoire sequencing and bulk whole-transcriptome sequencing run on the same bone marrow samples. A main aim was a read-filtering strategy for immune repertoire data, specifically whether clonotypes supported by a single read should be removed. The study at large found these results: The correlation between IR-seq and RNA-seq shared clonotype proportions rose when single-read clonotypes were removed. The sorted CD138-negative fraction was composed of a mixed bone marrow immune population rather than of purified T cells. Single-read clonotypes made up approximately 84% of clonotypes but only 3.5% to 4% of total reads in IR-seq, compared with approximately 75% of clonotypes and around 41% of reads in RNA-seq. Compared with RNA-seq, IR-seq captured clonotypes at much higher depth and more reliably, and a smaller IR-seq throughput was enough to identify most shared clonotypes.

The CDR3 numbers 14 residues from cysteine through phenylalanine. The kept DNA is CDR3 alone, 42 bases in frame from the first base. V and J are trimmed by 5 bases and 6 bases, and the gene matches miss 4 bases of the junction. Each patient had bone marrow sampled at the time of active disease. Ficoll-Hypaque density gradient centrifugation was used to isolate bone marrow mononuclear cells. Myeloma plasma cells were removed and CD138-negative cells were obtained by negative selection following labeling with CD138 magnetic microbeads on a MACS separator. Flow cytometry on an Attune NxT with CD138 antibodies was used to check the purity of the isolated cells. TRIzol reagent was used to extract total RNA, which was then quantified with a NanoDrop spectrophotometer. For each patient, the CD138-negative bone marrow sample underwent paired RNA-seq and IR-seq. This clonotype has ten or more counts. Its antigen target is currently unknown. No quality values exist for individual bases; no much larger clone is one base distant.

Starting from roughly 0.4 ug RNA, TCR libraries were constructed with the Immunoverse kit using molecular barcoded adaptors that cover the alpha/delta and beta/gamma chains. TCR library preparation was performed with the same RNA that was used for transcriptome sequencing. An Illumina HiSeq 4000 with 2 x 150 cycles was used to sequence the TCR libraries. Turning to the authors' computational methods: Using MiXCR, which included quality filtering and error correction, TCR reads were aligned to human V, D, J and C references and then assembled into CDR3 clonotypes. Clonotype counts and gene usage diversity were analyzed with the tcR package in R. Raw mapping reads were checked after the RNA-seq reads had been mapped by STAR aligner version 2.5.3a onto the human GRCh37 genome. To test how sequencing depth affects detected clonotypes, IR-seq fastq files were randomly downsampled with Seqtk 1.3. The raw public data were reprocessed by TCRdb itself: fastp quality trimming at Q25, MiXCR clonotype calling, in-frame beta chains only. Under each unique CDR3 protein, matching rows form one entry showing the most common genes and DNA. TCRdb's processing, not the authors', yielded these V and J calls. Present in this sample are 93,000 or so distinct CDR3 sequences, 20% to 25% of which were seen just once. Of the sample, about an eighth is held by the ten largest clones.

The receptor chain draws on TRBV12-3 or TRBV12-4 and TRBJ1-5, and TRBD1 matches 10 of the central bases. The source material was a population of CD138-negative cells sorted from bone marrow. What the cell subset or site label conveys for this sample: bone marrow mononuclear cells depleted of CD138+ plasma/myeloma cells by negative magnetic selection. The receptor was derived from a donor aged 40 or older with multiple myeloma. The nucleotide sequence reads as follows: TGTGCCAGCAGTCGACAGGGGGCCGGTCAGCCCCAGCATTTT. Its translation is CASSRQGAGQPQHF.